This T cell receptor beta chain emerged from a study of T cell changes during pregnancy in multiple sclerosis. Germline CDR1 is SGHVS and CDR2 is FNYEAQ. The V end lost 4 bases, the J end lost 1 base, and 13 bases lay between the germline ends. The CDR3 has 16 residues. Repertoires were generated with immunoSEQ multiplex PCR, while TCRdb's copy carries only in-frame clones and drops some. Of nearly 110,000 clones listed, about 90% are singletons. The TCR originated in a female donor with multiple sclerosis, enrolled in a pregnancy study. The chain joins TRBV7-6 to TRBJ1-4; D remains unclear. This specimen was peripheral blood, taken before pregnancy. The CDR3 DNA is TGTGCCAGCAGCTGGGGAGGGCTCGGAACTAATGAAAAACTGTTTTTT. Translation: CASSWGGLGTNEKLFF.